One T cell receptor beta chain is described in this entry. The target antigen is unknown. The data belong to a study of graft-versus-host responses after intestinal transplantation. Study-wide context: All recipients got anti-thymocyte globulin induction, then tacrolimus and steroids for approximately 3 years. Study observations and caveats: Early after transplant, HvG declines were associated with peak levels of circulating GvH clones. Some GvH clones appeared in ileal mucosa or blood before recipient bone marrow.

CDR3 length: 15 amino acids. Losses at the gene ends were 2 bases for V and 2 bases for J; bases not matched to a gene: 3. The germline V gene encodes CDR1 SGHTA and CDR2 FQGTGA. Here immunoSEQ multiplex PCR was the method, and the copy in TCRdb shows in-frame clones only, minus some. The sample consists of roughly 120,000 clones, less than 95% of them appearing once. The sample consisted of unstimulated CD4+ T cells sorted from spleen or lymph node cells, taken before intestinal transplant. V is TRBV7-3 and J is TRBJ2-7, with 10 nucleotides matching TRBD2. The TCR sequence derives from a human donor who received an intestinal transplant. DNA for the CDR3: TGTGCCAGCAGCTTACGGACTAGCGGAGCCTACGAGCAGTACTTC. This translates into CASSLRTSGAYEQYF.